The 26 T cell receptor beta chains below were found in one sample sequenced in a study of cytotoxic CD8 clonotypes in ibrutinib-treated CLL. TCRdb keeps only in-frame clones here, not all; method: immunoSEQ multiplex PCR. This sample has tens of thousands of clones, with 60% to 75% found just once. Sequenced here: PBMCs, sampled after 12 months of ibrutinib treatment. These receptors were taken from a human donor with chronic lymphocytic leukemia.

The chain uses TRBV5-6 and TRBJ1-4; 8 nucleotides align to TRBD1. This CDR3 is built from 12 residues. Germline assignment: CDR1 SGHDT and CDR2 YYEEEE. V dropped 9 bases and J dropped 7; count of bases not matched to a gene: 5. CDR3 sequence (DNA): TGTGCCACCAGGGGGCCTGGTGAAAAACTGTTTTTT. Translation gives CATRGPGEKLFF.

This clone appeared a few times. The gene calls are TRBV10-3 and TRBJ1-5; 9 bases align to TRBD1. V lost 2 bases to trimming and J lost 5 bases; unmatched junction nucleotides: 1. Germline V lookup: CDR1 ENHRY, CDR2 SYGVKD. The CDR3 length is 14 residues. The CDR3 region has the DNA TGTGCCATCAGTGAGAGGACAGGGGATCAGCCCCAGCATTTT. This codes for CAISERTGDQPQHF.

The gene calls are TRBV6-5 and TRBJ1-1; 8 bases align to TRBD1. In germline, CDR1 is MNHEY, CDR2 SVGAGI. With 4 bases clipped from V and 6 bases from J, the junction kept 7 bases outside the gene matches. This CDR3 has 14 residues. In nucleotides, the CDR3 is TGTGCCAGCAGTTCCCTGGACAGGGTCGCTGAAGCTTTCTTT. This translates into CASSSLDRVAEAFF.

The V and J genes are TRBV19 and TRBJ1-3, with D perhaps TRBD1 (5 bases). The CDR3 spans 17 residues. The V end lost 1 base, the J end lost 5 bases, and 18 bases lay between the germline ends. Germline loops: CDR1 LNHDA, CDR2 SQIVND (reference sequence). CDR3 sequence (DNA): TGTGCCAGTAGTATAGCCCTTAGGACACGCCATAGAAACACCATATATTTT. It translates to CASSIALRTRHRNTIYF. The variable domain in full, completed from reference TRBV19 and TRBJ1-3, reads DGGITQSPKYLFRKEGQNVTLSCEQNLNHDAMYWYRQDPGQGLRLIYYSQIVNDFQKGDIAEGYSVSREKKESFPLTVTSAQKNPTAFYLCASSIALRTRHRNTIYFGEGSWLTVV.

This clone was counted between two and nine times. The rearrangement joins TRBV9 to TRBJ2-7; 10 bases are shared with TRBD1. V gave up 4 bases and J gave up 2 bases; unmatched junction bases: 6. Germline V CDR1 and CDR2: SGDLS, YYNGEE. CDR3 length: 15 residues. The CDR3 nucleotides read TGTGCCAGCAGCAGACAGGGGGCAGGGCCCTACGAGCAGTACTTC. It yields the protein CASSRQGAGPYEQYF.

The J gene is TRBJ2-7, the V gene TRBV10-1; D not certain. Deletions cut 6 bases from V and 0 bases from J, with 18 bases between. The length of the CDR3 is 16 residues. CDR1 is WNHNN and CDR2 is SYGVQD in the germline V gene (reference sequence). CDR3 DNA sequence: TGCGCCAGCAGAGCCCCGGACCGCCGCTTCTCCTACGAGCAGTACTTC. It encodes CASRAPDRRFSYEQYF.

The chain combines TRBV18 with TRBJ1-2; D gene unclear. This CDR3 has 14 amino acids. V lost 3 bases and J 6 bases, leaving 14 bases between the germline ends. Looked up from germline, CDR1 is KGHSH and CDR2 is LQKENI. CDR3 nucleotide sequence: TGTGCCAGCTCACCCCTGGGAGACGTGGATGGCTACACCTTC. Amino acids: CASSPLGDVDGYTF.

The chain links TRBV7-3 to TRBJ2-2, with 8 bases fitting TRBD1. The CDR3 extends over 15 amino acids. The V gene's germline CDR1 is SGHTA and CDR2 FQGTGA. Germline trimming cut 3 bases from V and 6 bases from J; bases unmatched to any gene: 6. This CDR3 is CASSLRQGLSGELFF. The CDR3 DNA reads as TGTGCCAGCAGCTTGCGACAGGGGCTATCCGGGGAGCTGTTTTTT.

The chain joins TRBV18 to TRBJ1-5; D gene unclear. This CDR3 comprises 16 residues. The V gene's germline CDR1 is KGHSH and CDR2 LQKENI. The V end was cut by 3 bases, the J end by 1 base, with 13 bases between. This CDR3 is CASSPGTAVSNQPQHF. CDR3 in DNA: TGTGCCAGCTCACCGGGTACGGCGGTAAGCAATCAGCCCCAGCATTTT.

The gene calls are TRBV9 and TRBJ2-2, with 10 positions matching TRBD2. Looked up from germline, CDR1 is SGDLS and CDR2 is YYNGEE. The CDR3 runs 17 residues. V was pared by 0 bases and J by 4 bases, with 6 bases of the junction left unmatched. The DNA for the CDR3 is TGTGCCAGCAGCGTAGCACCTAGCGGGGGTAGCACCGGGGAGCTGTTTTTT. Translating gives CASSVAPSGGSTGELFF.

V usage is TRBV27 and J usage is TRBJ2-7, with D perhaps assigned TRBD1 or TRBD2 (7 bases each). Trimming pared 6 bases from V and 9 bases from J, leaving 21 bases between. Per the germline V gene, CDR1 is MNHEY and CDR2 is SMNVEV (reference sequence). The CDR3 sequence is 14 residues long. The CDR3 DNA reads as TGTGCCAGCAGCCCAGGGGGGGCTCCAAAGGGGCAGTACTTC. Translated, it gives CASSPGGAPKGQYF.

In this sample, this clone turned up a few times. The chain is built from TRBV5-4 and TRBJ2-3; D is uncertain. Trimming stripped 0 bases from V and 6 bases from J, with 8 bases between. Looked up from germline, CDR1 is SGHNT and CDR2 is YYREEE (reference sequence). There are 13 residues in the CDR3. Written as DNA, the CDR3 is TGTGCCAGCAGCTTGGCCGTTGAGGATACGCAGTATTTT. This translates into CASSLAVEDTQYF.

This clone was seen only a few times. The chain has TRBV7-6 and TRBJ1-1, with D unclear. Germline V gives CDR1 SGHVS, CDR2 FNYEAQ. CDR3 length equals 14 residues. Between the trimmed V and J ends, which lost 2 bases and 1 base, there was a span of 8 bases. In DNA form, the CDR3 reads TGTGCCAGCAGCTTAATCCCGGAGAACACTGAAGCTTTCTTT. Its protein is CASSLIPENTEAFF.

This clone has more than one count but fewer than ten. The chain has TRBV10-3 and TRBJ2-7, with 9 bases matching TRBD2. Trimming took 7 bases from V and 5 from J; bases not matched to a gene: 3. CDR3 size: 12 residues. CDR1 is ENHRY and CDR2 is SYGVKD in the germline V gene. The CDR3 region is CAITRGGDEQYF. DNA for the CDR3: TGTGCCATCACGCGGGGGGGCGACGAGCAGTACTTC.

This chain connects TRBV11-3 to TRBJ2-2; the match to TRBD2 covers 13 bases. The CDR3 spans 17 residues. Per germline, CDR1 SGHNT and CDR2 YENEEA. J gave up 4 bases and V 5 bases, and 7 bases lay outside the gene matches. This CDR3 is CASSPRLAGGSTGELFF. In DNA form, the CDR3 reads TGTGCCAGCAGCCCGCGACTAGCGGGGGGAAGCACCGGGGAGCTGTTTTTT.

The rearrangement uses TRBV19 and TRBJ1-1; unclear D gene. Trimming took off 1 base at V and 4 bases at J, with 10 bases between the two ends. Per germline, CDR1 LNHDA and CDR2 SQIVND (reference sequence). The CDR3 runs 14 residues. Here the CDR3 reads CASSIGGPTTEAFF. CDR3 bases: TGTGCCAGTAGTATAGGAGGTCCTACCACTGAAGCTTTCTTT.

The V gene is TRBV5-1, the J gene TRBJ1-2; TRBD1 matches 7 bases. With 4 bases clipped from V and 6 bases from J, the junction kept 6 bases outside the gene matches. Germline CDR1 reads SGHRS; CDR2 reads YFSETQ. The CDR3 extends over 13 amino acids. Here the CDR3 DNA reads TGCGCCAGCAGCCTCGCTGGACAGGATGGCTACACCTTC. This gives the protein CASSLAGQDGYTF.

The gene calls are TRBV28 and TRBJ1-5; TRBD1 aligns across 8 bases. Unmatched junction bases numbered 10, after V lost 0 bases and J lost 3 bases. The germline V gene encodes CDR1 MDHEN and CDR2 SYDVKM. The CDR3 has 18 residues. This CDR3 reads CASSLWGRQGTLNQPQHF. CDR3 DNA: TGTGCCAGCAGTTTATGGGGTCGACAGGGGACCCTCAATCAGCCCCAGCATTTT.

This clone was recorded once. In DNA, the CDR3 is TGTGCCAGCACCGAATCGGACAGGGTTCAGCCCCAGCATTTT. Protein: CASTESDRVQPQHF. V is TRBV2 and J is TRBJ1-5; TRBD1 matches 8 bases. With V trimmed by 7 bases and J by 6 bases, 8 bases remained unmatched. CDR1 is SNHLY and CDR2 is FYNNEI in the germline V gene. The CDR3 runs to 14 residues.

This clone was observed a handful of times. The CDR3 sequence: CASSWTYNYEQYF. The CDR3 DNA reads TGCGCCAGCAGTTGGACCTACAACTACGAGCAGTACTTC. V usage is TRBV5-1 and J usage is TRBJ2-7; D not certain. This CDR3 is built from 13 residues. The germline V and J ends were trimmed by 5 bases and 3 bases, with 12 bases remaining between them. CDR1 is SGHRS and CDR2 is YFSETQ in the germline V gene.

The chain recombines TRBV7-9 with TRBJ1-6; no firm D call. CDR1 and CDR2 from the germline V gene are SEHNR and FQNEAQ (reference sequence). V lost 6 bases, J lost 5 bases, and 5 bases lay in between. This CDR3 comprises 12 residues. The CDR3 reads CASSQDNSPLHF. DNA of the CDR3: TGTGCCAGCAGTCAGGATAATTCACCCCTCCACTTT.

This rearrangement joins TRBV25-1 to TRBJ1-1; D gene uncertain. Looked up from germline, CDR1 is MGHDK and CDR2 is SYGVNS. V dropped 5 bases and J dropped 5 bases, with 15 bases sitting between them. CDR3 size: 14 residues. The CDR3 here is CASSHVGRATEAFF. The CDR3 DNA is TGTGCCAGCAGTCATGTGGGCCGAGCTACTGAAGCTTTCTTT.

In its sample, this clone was seen once. The chain carries TRBV2 and TRBJ1-5, with D uncertain. The CDR3 totals 15 residues. The germline V gene has CDR1 SNHLY and CDR2 FYNNEI. Deletions cut 7 bases from V and 5 bases from J, with 18 bases between. The CDR3 DNA follows: TGTGCCAGCAACGAAATCAGTGTAGGAGATCAGCCCCAGCATTTT. It codes for CASNEISVGDQPQHF.

The V and J genes are TRBV6-1 and TRBJ2-5; D remains unclear. Near its end, the DNA agrees better with TRBJ2-7, so the J call may be wrong. The CDR3 has 15 amino acids. Per germline, CDR1 MNHNS and CDR2 SASEGT. In nucleotides, the CDR3 is TGTGCCAGCAGTGTAGCCTGGATCCAACCCTACGAGCAGTACTTC. Translated: CASSVAWIQPYEQYF.

The V call is TRBV6-5, the J call TRBJ1-2; D possibly corresponds to TRBD1 (5 bases). Trimming left V 1 base short and J 8 bases short, with 14 bases between. This CDR3 has 14 amino acids. Germline loops: CDR1 MNHEY, CDR2 SVGAGI. CDR3 protein: CASSYFRDVEGYTF. CDR3 nucleotides: TGTGCCAGCAGTTACTTCCGGGACGTCGAAGGCTACACCTTC.

The chain combines TRBV9 with TRBJ1-4, with unresolved D. The CDR3 is 14 amino acids. Germline CDR1 is SGDLS and CDR2 is YYNGEE. The ends were cut back, 3 bases at V and 0 bases at J, with 6 bases in the middle. CDR3 nucleotides: TGTGCCAGCAGCGATAACGCAACTAATGAAAAACTGTTTTTT. Translated: CASSDNATNEKLFF.